The 14 T cell receptor beta chains in this list originate from one sample, sequenced in a study of T cell changes during pregnancy in multiple sclerosis (dated by TCRdb to between 2017 and 2020). The library relied on the immunoSEQ multiplex PCR assay. Not all clones reach the TCRdb copy of this immuneACCESS table, which keeps in-frame sequences only. Checked studies attribute under half of the gap to unresolved V genes and leave the rest unexplained. The sample has around 100,000 clones on record, roughly 90% of them singletons. Around 2.1% of the sample rests with the top ten. The sequencing used peripheral blood, collected after pregnancy. The receptors stem from a female donor with multiple sclerosis, enrolled in a pregnancy study.

The rearrangement uses TRBV27 and TRBJ1-2, with a possible D match to TRBD1 (6 bases). The V gene's germline CDR1 is MNHEY and CDR2 SMNVEV (reference sequence). The V end was cut by 5 bases, the J end by 1 base, with 17 bases between. The CDR3 runs 16 residues. The CDR3: CASSDLKGGNNYGYTF. CDR3 in DNA: TGTGCCAGCAGTGATCTGAAGGGGGGGAATAACTATGGCTACACCTTC.

V is TRBV28 and J is TRBJ1-2, with no clear D. The V end lost 1 base, the J end lost 2 bases, and 11 bases lay between the germline ends. Germline V gene sequence: CDR1 MDHEN, CDR2 SYDVKM. The CDR3 covers 15 residues. CDR3 residues: CASSLYPGYNYGYTF. The CDR3 DNA follows: TGTGCCAGCAGTTTATACCCAGGCTACAACTATGGCTACACCTTC.

The rearrangement links TRBV27 to TRBJ2-5, with TRBD2 identical over 8 bases. The CDR3 extends over 13 amino acids. Germline-derived CDR1 and CDR2 are MNHEY and SMNVEV (reference sequence). With V trimmed by 2 bases and J by 4 bases, 0 bases remained unmatched. Here the CDR3 reads CASSLRGGETQYF. The CDR3 nucleotides read TGTGCCAGCAGTTTACGGGGGGGAGAGACCCAGTACTTC.

The rearrangement uses TRBV19 and TRBJ2-7; TRBD1 might be the D (6 bases). Germline V lookup: CDR1 LNHDA, CDR2 SQIVND (reference sequence). The CDR3 length is 14 residues. Between the trimmed V and J ends, which lost 3 bases and 2 bases, there was a span of 11 bases. The CDR3 spells CASSIGRGTYEQYF. CDR3 bases: TGTGCCAGTAGTATTGGCAGGGGTACCTACGAGCAGTACTTC.

The chain links TRBV9 to TRBJ2-1, with 7 bases identical to TRBD2. The germline V gene encodes CDR1 SGDLS and CDR2 YYNGEE. The CDR3 totals 16 residues. V shed 0 bases, J shed 6 bases, and the junction held 9 bases outside the gene matches. CDR3 sequence reads: CASSVGVSGLVNEQFF. CDR3 DNA sequence: TGTGCCAGCAGCGTAGGGGTTAGCGGGTTGGTCAATGAGCAGTTCTTC. The full variable domain, with the rest looked up from reference TRBV9 and TRBJ2-1, is DSGVTQTPKHLITATGQRVTLRCSPRSGDLSVYWYQQSLDQGLQFLIQYYNGEERAKGNILERFSAQQFPDLHSELNLSSLELGDSALYFCASSVGVSGLVNEQFFGPGTRLTVL.

The chain combines TRBV5-6 with TRBJ1-1; D is perhaps TRBD1 (6 bases). Germline CDR1 SGHDT, CDR2 YYEEEE. The CDR3 spans 15 residues. The ends were cut back, 0 bases at V and 4 bases at J, with 13 bases in the middle. The CDR3: CASSLDRAEITEAFF. The CDR3 coding sequence is TGTGCCAGCAGCTTGGACAGGGCGGAGATCACTGAAGCTTTCTTT.

V gene TRBV19 combines with J gene TRBJ2-2, with 8 bases matching TRBD2. Germline CDR1 is LNHDA and CDR2 is SQIVND (reference sequence). The CDR3 consists of 14 residues. J gave up 4 bases and V 2 bases, and 0 bases lay outside the gene matches. CDR3 DNA sequence: TGTGCCAGTAGTATAAGCGGGGGCACCGGGGAGCTGTTTTTT. This sequence encodes CASSISGGTGELFF.

This clone is a singleton in its sample. This chain joins TRBV18 and TRBJ1-6; 9 nucleotides align to TRBD1. The V gene end was trimmed by 5 bases and the J gene end by 9 bases; junction bases not matched to a gene: 5. The CDR3 spans 14 residues. CDR1 KGHSH and CDR2 LQKENI come from the germline V gene. In nucleotides, the CDR3 is TGTGCCAGCTCAATACAGGGGGCAAGTTCACCCCTCCACTTT. The encoded protein is CASSIQGASSPLHF.

The J gene is TRBJ2-7, the V gene TRBV28; 8 bases line up with TRBD1. The CDR3 contains 15 residues. The V gene's germline CDR1 is MDHEN and CDR2 SYDVKM. V lost 6 bases, J lost 5 bases, and 12 bases stayed unmatched. CDR3 sequence reads: CASRLRDRISHEQYF. Written as DNA, the CDR3 is TGTGCCAGCAGACTCCGGGACAGGATATCCCACGAGCAGTACTTC.

The V call is TRBV7-2, the J call TRBJ2-7; D call uncertain. This CDR3 is built from 9 residues. Germline V lookup: CDR1 SGHTA, CDR2 FQGNSA. Here the CDR3 DNA reads TGTGAGCTCGACTACGAGCAGTACTTC. Protein product: CELDYEQYF.

Here the CDR3 reads CASSRGVNYGYTF. CDR3 in DNA: TGTGCCAGCTCCCGGGGGGTGAACTATGGCTACACCTTC. This chain joins TRBV19 and TRBJ1-2; D may be TRBD1 (5 bases). Germline V gene data show CDR1 as LNHDA and CDR2 as SQIVND (reference sequence). V lost 9 bases to trimming and J lost 2 bases, with 13 bases between them. CDR3 length: 13 residues.

This clone came up a few times. This chain links TRBV15 with TRBJ2-1, with D perhaps TRBD2 (7 bases). Between the trimmed V and J ends, which lost 1 base and 9 bases, there was a span of 13 bases. The CDR3 has 14 amino acids. The germline V gene encodes CDR1 LNHNV and CDR2 YYDKDF (reference sequence). CDR3 residues: CATSRVKRDTEQFF. CDR3 coding DNA: TGTGCCACCAGCAGAGTGAAGCGGGACACTGAGCAGTTCTTC.

This clone was observed once. The V gene is TRBV7-9, the J gene TRBJ2-1, with 7 bases that match TRBD2. Germline V CDR1 and CDR2: SEHNR, FQNEAQ (reference sequence). This CDR3 region has 13 residues. Trimming removed 0 bases from V and 9 bases from J; junction bases left unmatched: 2. CDR3 nucleotides: TGTGCCAGCAGCTTAGCTGTAGCGGGTGAGCAGTTCTTC. Its translation: CASSLAVAGEQFF.

V usage is TRBV29-1 and J usage is TRBJ1-1, with D tentatively TRBD1 (6 bases). The CDR3 sequence is 16 residues long. Germline loops: CDR1 SQVTM, CDR2 ANQGSEA. Trimming removed 1 base at V and 5 bases at J, with 20 bases between. The CDR3 DNA is TGCAGCGTTGAAGGTAGGCGTAGGGGGAAGGGGACTGAAGCTTTCTTT. Residues: CSVEGRRRGKGTEAFF.